The T cell receptor (beta chain) under discussion was sequenced for a study of blood T cell repertoires in COVID-19. Study information: From the United States, Italy and Spain came samples of acute and convalescent COVID-19.

Original handling: The authors estimated nucleated cell counts from reference gene primer amplification. Libraries were prepared by immunoSEQ multiplex PCR; TCRdb keeps only in-frame clonotypes and omits some of them. V and J calls and clone size come straight from that table; D and trimming were deduced from the DNA. This table has some 150,000 clones, 70% to 90% appearing once. The material sequenced was peripheral blood. This TCR was sampled from a woman aged 55-70 years with COVID-19, enrolled during active disease.

In DNA, the CDR3 is TGTGCCAGCAGCCACTCTCCGCGCGCGAACACCGGGGAGCTGTTTTTT. Protein: CASSHSPRANTGELFF. The V call is TRBV3-1 (or the pseudogene TRBV3-2), the J call TRBJ2-2; no clear D. The CDR3 covers 16 residues. V was clipped by 3 bases and J by 0 bases, with 11 bases between them. The germline gives CDR1 LGHDT, CDR2 YNNKEL (reference sequence).